These 24 T cell receptor beta chains share one sample of origin, sequenced in a study of blood T cell repertoires in COVID-19. Some clones are missing from TCRdb's copy, which holds only in-frame ones; the method was immunoSEQ multiplex PCR. This repertoire shows about 200,000 clones, 80% to 90% found once; its top ten account for 3.5% to 4.5%. Sequencing used peripheral blood. The receptors come from a man aged 50 to 60 with acute or convalescent COVID-19.

V and J are TRBV27 and TRBJ1-1, with D maybe TRBD1 (6 bases). V was shortened by 6 bases and J by 1 base, with 18 bases between the two germline ends. The CDR3 covers 16 residues. Germline values: CDR1 MNHEY, CDR2 SMNVEV (reference sequence). CDR3 bases: TGTGCCAGCAGCCTGGGGACACCTGTGGGGAACACTGAAGCTTTCTTT. Amino acid sequence: CASSLGTPVGNTEAFF.

The rearrangement uses TRBV6-5 and TRBJ1-2; 9 bases fit TRBD1. Germline assignment: CDR1 MNHEY and CDR2 SVGAGI. CDR3 length: 16 amino acids. V shed 2 bases and J 8 bases; nucleotides not matched to a gene: 12. This CDR3 reads CASSYRGQGPPRGYTF. CDR3 coding DNA: TGTGCCAGCAGTTACAGGGGACAGGGCCCCCCTAGGGGCTACACCTTC.

The CDR3: CASSFSGVTDTQYF. The DNA for the CDR3 is TGTGCCAGCAGTTTTAGCGGGGTCACAGATACGCAGTATTTT. The chain joins TRBV6-5 to TRBJ2-3; 8 bases match TRBD2. Trimming at V came to 4 bases and at J to 2 bases, leaving 2 bases not matched to a gene. Germline V gene lookup returns CDR1 MNHEY and CDR2 SVGAGI. The CDR3 is made up of 14 amino acids.

The chain couples TRBV6-5 to TRBJ1-3, with D possibly being TRBD1 (6 bases). Per the germline V gene, CDR1 is MNHEY and CDR2 is SVGAGI. Between the trimmed V and J ends, which lost 10 bases and 0 bases, there was a span of 13 bases. CDR3 length equals 14 residues. The CDR3 region has the DNA TGTGCCACCTCGGGACAACTCTCTGGAAACACCATATATTTT. Protein sequence: CATSGQLSGNTIYF.

The gene calls are TRBV5-8 and TRBJ1-2, with a tentative D call TRBD1 (5 bases). The germline gives CDR1 SGHTS, CDR2 YDEGEE. This CDR3 comprises 14 residues. The V end was cut by 0 bases, the J end by 1 base, with 7 bases between. The CDR3 protein is CASSLGGVNYGYTF. The CDR3 coding sequence is TGTGCCAGCAGCTTGGGGGGGGTTAACTATGGCTACACCTTC.

This chain uses TRBV5-4 with TRBJ1-2, with D unclear. Germline V CDR1 and CDR2: SGHNT, YYREEE (reference sequence). V lost 0 bases, J lost 3 bases, and 9 bases lay in between. There are 14 residues in the CDR3. The CDR3 region is CASSLGAEYYGYTF. CDR3 DNA sequence: TGTGCCAGCAGCTTGGGTGCAGAATACTATGGCTACACCTTC.

The V gene is TRBV30, the J gene TRBJ1-2, with 8 positions matching TRBD1. Germline CDR1 is GTSNPN and CDR2 is SVGIG (reference sequence). V shed 6 bases, J shed 5 bases, and the junction held 8 bases outside the gene matches. This CDR3 comprises 13 residues. The CDR3 DNA sequence: TGTGCCTGCGACGGGACAGGAATATATGGCTACACCTTC. Protein product: CACDGTGIYGYTF.

This clone appeared once. The rearrangement links TRBV7-8 to TRBJ2-7; the match to TRBD1 covers 12 bases. The CDR3 has 16 amino acids. CDR1 is SGHVS, CDR2 FQNEAQ, per germline. With V trimmed by 1 base and J by 5 bases, 6 bases remained unmatched. The CDR3 DNA reads TGTGCCAGCAGCTTAGAAGGGACAGGGGGCCTAAACGAGCAGTACTTC. This gives the protein CASSLEGTGGLNEQYF.

The V gene is TRBV27, the J gene TRBJ2-1, with D perhaps matching TRBD1 (6 bases). The germline V gene has CDR1 MNHEY and CDR2 SMNVEV (reference sequence). V was clipped by 4 bases and J by 7 bases, with 17 bases between them. The CDR3 extends over 15 amino acids. CDR3 residues: CASSSPQGLGNEQFF. The CDR3 region has the DNA TGTGCCAGCAGTTCTCCACAGGGATTAGGGAATGAGCAGTTCTTC.

The chain is built from TRBV24-1 and TRBJ2-2, with D tentatively TRBD1 (6 bases). The CDR3 length is 13 residues. Germline CDR1 and CDR2: KGHDR and SFDVKD. Between the trimmed V and J ends, which lost 9 bases and 0 bases, there was a span of 7 bases. CDR3 loop: CATGTPNTGELFF. DNA of the CDR3: TGTGCCACCGGGACACCGAACACCGGGGAGCTGTTTTTT.

This clone has only one observation. The J gene is TRBJ2-7, the V gene TRBV18; D perhaps matches TRBD1 (6 bases). The CDR3 consists of 13 residues. Germline V gene sequence: CDR1 KGHSH, CDR2 LQKENI. V was clipped by 3 bases and J by 5 bases, with 11 bases between them. CDR3 nucleotides: TGTGCCAGCTCACCCAGGGGTACCCACGAGCAGTACTTC. This gives the protein CASSPRGTHEQYF.

V is TRBV5-4 and J is TRBJ2-7, with 7 bases that match TRBD2. CDR1 SGHNT and CDR2 YYREEE come from the germline V gene (reference sequence). The CDR3 extends over 15 amino acids. The ends lost 2 bases at V and 2 bases at J; junction bases unmatched: 7. For the CDR3, the DNA is TGTGCCAGCAGCTTAAAAGCGGGGAGCCCCTACGAGCAGTACTTC. Its protein is CASSLKAGSPYEQYF.

The chain combines TRBV7-9 with TRBJ2-5; D possibly corresponds to TRBD1 (5 bases). Per germline, CDR1 SEHNR and CDR2 FQNEAQ (reference sequence). V was pared by 4 bases and J by 5 bases, with 11 bases between. This CDR3 region has 13 residues. The CDR3 sequence: CASSWGRVETQYF. CDR3 coding DNA: TGTGCCAGCAGCTGGGGCCGCGTGGAGACCCAGTACTTC.

The chain uses TRBV5-6 and TRBJ2-7; a possible D gene is TRBD2 (5 bases). Per the germline V gene, CDR1 is SGHDT and CDR2 is YYEEEE. The CDR3 has 16 residues. V lost 1 base, J lost 0 bases, and 14 bases lay in between. CDR3 in DNA: TGTGCCAGCAGCTTGTATATATCGAGGGTCTCCTACGAGCAGTACTTC. Its translation: CASSLYISRVSYEQYF.

This clone was observed a handful of times. The J gene is TRBJ1-2, the V gene TRBV28, with TRBD1 as a possible D gene (6 bases). Trimming took off 9 bases at V and 5 bases at J, with 13 bases between the two ends. The germline gives CDR1 MDHEN, CDR2 SYDVKM. The CDR3 sequence is 12 residues long. The CDR3 is CASRGRRYGYTF. CDR3 coding DNA: TGTGCCAGTAGGGGGAGAAGGTATGGCTACACCTTC.

The V gene is TRBV4-1, the J gene TRBJ2-5, with D possibly TRBD2 on 6 matching bases. Trimming removed 1 base at V and 5 bases at J, with 14 bases between. CDR1 is MGHRA and CDR2 is YSYEKL in the germline V gene. The CDR3 is 15 residues long. This CDR3 reads CASSQGYGGRETQYF. The CDR3 region has the DNA TGCGCCAGCAGCCAAGGGTATGGAGGGAGGGAGACCCAGTACTTC.

The chain links TRBV5-4 to TRBJ1-1; tentative D call: TRBD1 (6 bases). V lost 4 bases and J lost 3, with 16 bases in between. The CDR3 contains 15 residues. Germline-derived CDR1 and CDR2 are SGHNT and YYREEE (reference sequence). The CDR3 nucleotides read TGTGCCAGCAGCCCCTTAAGGGGGGGTGACACTGAAGCTTTCTTT. Residues: CASSPLRGGDTEAFF.

This clone was seen once. The rearrangement links TRBV9 to TRBJ1-4, with TRBD1 identical over 7 bases. This CDR3 comprises 15 residues. Germline loops: CDR1 SGDLS, CDR2 YYNGEE. Unmatched junction bases numbered 9, after V lost 3 bases and J lost 7 bases. The DNA of the CDR3 is TGTGCCAGCAGCGGTGGAGATGCAGGGGGTGAAAAACTGTTTTTT. Translating it yields CASSGGDAGGEKLFF.

The chain combines TRBV3-1 (or the pseudogene TRBV3-2) with TRBJ1-2; D remains unclear. The germline V gene encodes CDR1 LGHDT and CDR2 YNNKEL (reference sequence). V shed 1 base and J shed 7 bases, with 10 bases lying between them. CDR3 length equals 13 residues. The CDR3 loop is CASSQVGPTGYTF. CDR3 DNA sequence: TGTGCCAGCAGCCAAGTTGGGCCTACTGGCTACACCTTC.

The chain links TRBV10-3 to TRBJ1-4, with unresolved D. V was trimmed by 5 bases and J by 7 bases, leaving 20 bases between them. The CDR3 runs 16 residues. Germline CDR1 reads ENHRY; CDR2 reads SYGVKD. CDR3: CAISSARITKSEKLFF. The DNA of the CDR3 is TGTGCCATCAGTTCCGCCCGAATTACGAAGAGTGAAAAACTGTTTTTT.

The chain recombines TRBV4-1 with TRBJ1-5, with D perhaps TRBD1 (5 bases). The V gene lost 4 bases and the J gene lost 3 bases, with 10 bases spanning the gap. The CDR3 has 14 amino acids. CDR1 is MGHRA and CDR2 is YSYEKL in the germline V gene. The CDR3 here is CASSLRGNNQPQHF. CDR3 DNA: TGCGCCAGCAGCCTTAGGGGTAACAATCAGCCCCAGCATTTT.

The rearrangement joins TRBV5-1 to TRBJ1-1; TRBD1 is a possible D gene (5 bases). This CDR3 spans 14 amino acids. From germline, CDR1 is SGHRS and CDR2 YFSETQ. Trimming stripped 4 bases from V and 4 bases from J, with 14 bases between. CDR3 in DNA: TGCGCCAGCAGCCAAGCCGGGACTATCACTGAAGCTTTCTTT. It yields the protein CASSQAGTITEAFF.

The chain links TRBV10-1 to TRBJ2-7; 8 nucleotides line up with TRBD1. CDR1 and CDR2 (germline): WNHNN, SYGVQD (reference sequence). V shed 6 bases and J 5 bases; nucleotides not matched to a gene: 9. CDR3 length: 14 amino acids. This CDR3 reads CASSAGDRPNEQYF. The CDR3 nucleotides read TGCGCCAGCAGCGCCGGGGACAGGCCCAACGAGCAGTACTTC.

The gene calls are TRBV7-9 and TRBJ1-6; D gene unclear. This CDR3 spans 15 amino acids. Trimming removed 3 bases at V and 9 bases at J, with 15 bases between. Germline lookup yields CDR1 SEHNR and CDR2 FQNEAQ (reference sequence). CDR3 nucleotide sequence: TGTGCCAGCAGCTTTTTGTCCGGGGAGGGTTCACCCCTCCACTTT. Encoded protein: CASSFLSGEGSPLHF.